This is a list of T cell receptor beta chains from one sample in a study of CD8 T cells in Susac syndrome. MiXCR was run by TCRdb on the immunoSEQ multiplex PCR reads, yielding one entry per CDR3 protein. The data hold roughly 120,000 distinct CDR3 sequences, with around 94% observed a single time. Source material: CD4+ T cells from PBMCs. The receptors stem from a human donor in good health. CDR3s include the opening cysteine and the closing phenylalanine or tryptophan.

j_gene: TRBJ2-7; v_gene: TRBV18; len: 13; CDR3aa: CASSPGDSYEQYF
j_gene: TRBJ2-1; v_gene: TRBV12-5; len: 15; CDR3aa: CASGLRGPSYNEQFF
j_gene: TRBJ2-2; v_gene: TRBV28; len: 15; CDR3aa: CASMPGLASTGELFF
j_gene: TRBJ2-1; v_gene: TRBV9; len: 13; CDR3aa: CASSPHLYNEQFF
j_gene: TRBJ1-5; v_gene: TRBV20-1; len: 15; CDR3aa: CSATRYGTGDQPQHF
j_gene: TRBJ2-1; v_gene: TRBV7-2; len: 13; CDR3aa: CASSSDRGNEQFF
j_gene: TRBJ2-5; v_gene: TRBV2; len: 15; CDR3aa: CASSGLAGGLETQYF
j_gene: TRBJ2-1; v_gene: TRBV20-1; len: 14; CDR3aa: CSASPTGAYNEQFF
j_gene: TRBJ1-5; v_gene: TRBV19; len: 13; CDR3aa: CASTPGAEQPQHF
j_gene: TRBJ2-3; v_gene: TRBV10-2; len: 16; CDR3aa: CASKRTSFPSTDTQYF
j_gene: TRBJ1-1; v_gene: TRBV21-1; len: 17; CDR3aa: CASSKPDGQAGITEAFF
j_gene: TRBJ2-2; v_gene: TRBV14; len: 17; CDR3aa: CASSQDFLRENTGELFF
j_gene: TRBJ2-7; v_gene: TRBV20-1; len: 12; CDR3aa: CSARGWRDEQYF